This T cell receptor (beta chain) originates from a study of PD-1 blockade in classical Hodgkin lymphoma. Study-wide points: Newly diagnosed patients had diversity similar to the baseline diversity of complete responders. Patients were excluded if nivolumab began under 1 year after ASCT (the autologous transplant).

The protocol was immunoSEQ multiplex PCR, while the TCRdb copy is restricted to in-frame clones and leaves out a portion. The data show roughly 40,000 clones, with around 64% seen just once and approximately 2.8% held by the top ten. Turning to this clone: What it binds is not known.

Trimming removed 9 bases at V and 6 bases at J, with 18 bases between. CDR3 length equals 14 residues. The V gene's germline CDR1 is MDHEN and CDR2 SYDVKM. This sample's time point: cycle 4 day 1 (C4D1), after five to seven weeks of nivolumab. Each patient relapsed following autologous stem cell transplantation, and prior brentuximab vedotin exposure differed. Responses achieved at best were complete response, partial response or progressive disease. The chain is built from TRBV28 and TRBJ2-1; D could derive from TRBD1 or TRBD2 (5 bases each). The sample in question was peripheral blood mononuclear cells (PBMCs), obtained before the fourth cycle of nivolumab. The receptor's source is a human donor with classical Hodgkin lymphoma. The CDR3 bases are TGTGCCAGTACGGACACCCATCGGGGCAATGAGCAGTTCTTC. Translated, it gives CASTDTHRGNEQFF.